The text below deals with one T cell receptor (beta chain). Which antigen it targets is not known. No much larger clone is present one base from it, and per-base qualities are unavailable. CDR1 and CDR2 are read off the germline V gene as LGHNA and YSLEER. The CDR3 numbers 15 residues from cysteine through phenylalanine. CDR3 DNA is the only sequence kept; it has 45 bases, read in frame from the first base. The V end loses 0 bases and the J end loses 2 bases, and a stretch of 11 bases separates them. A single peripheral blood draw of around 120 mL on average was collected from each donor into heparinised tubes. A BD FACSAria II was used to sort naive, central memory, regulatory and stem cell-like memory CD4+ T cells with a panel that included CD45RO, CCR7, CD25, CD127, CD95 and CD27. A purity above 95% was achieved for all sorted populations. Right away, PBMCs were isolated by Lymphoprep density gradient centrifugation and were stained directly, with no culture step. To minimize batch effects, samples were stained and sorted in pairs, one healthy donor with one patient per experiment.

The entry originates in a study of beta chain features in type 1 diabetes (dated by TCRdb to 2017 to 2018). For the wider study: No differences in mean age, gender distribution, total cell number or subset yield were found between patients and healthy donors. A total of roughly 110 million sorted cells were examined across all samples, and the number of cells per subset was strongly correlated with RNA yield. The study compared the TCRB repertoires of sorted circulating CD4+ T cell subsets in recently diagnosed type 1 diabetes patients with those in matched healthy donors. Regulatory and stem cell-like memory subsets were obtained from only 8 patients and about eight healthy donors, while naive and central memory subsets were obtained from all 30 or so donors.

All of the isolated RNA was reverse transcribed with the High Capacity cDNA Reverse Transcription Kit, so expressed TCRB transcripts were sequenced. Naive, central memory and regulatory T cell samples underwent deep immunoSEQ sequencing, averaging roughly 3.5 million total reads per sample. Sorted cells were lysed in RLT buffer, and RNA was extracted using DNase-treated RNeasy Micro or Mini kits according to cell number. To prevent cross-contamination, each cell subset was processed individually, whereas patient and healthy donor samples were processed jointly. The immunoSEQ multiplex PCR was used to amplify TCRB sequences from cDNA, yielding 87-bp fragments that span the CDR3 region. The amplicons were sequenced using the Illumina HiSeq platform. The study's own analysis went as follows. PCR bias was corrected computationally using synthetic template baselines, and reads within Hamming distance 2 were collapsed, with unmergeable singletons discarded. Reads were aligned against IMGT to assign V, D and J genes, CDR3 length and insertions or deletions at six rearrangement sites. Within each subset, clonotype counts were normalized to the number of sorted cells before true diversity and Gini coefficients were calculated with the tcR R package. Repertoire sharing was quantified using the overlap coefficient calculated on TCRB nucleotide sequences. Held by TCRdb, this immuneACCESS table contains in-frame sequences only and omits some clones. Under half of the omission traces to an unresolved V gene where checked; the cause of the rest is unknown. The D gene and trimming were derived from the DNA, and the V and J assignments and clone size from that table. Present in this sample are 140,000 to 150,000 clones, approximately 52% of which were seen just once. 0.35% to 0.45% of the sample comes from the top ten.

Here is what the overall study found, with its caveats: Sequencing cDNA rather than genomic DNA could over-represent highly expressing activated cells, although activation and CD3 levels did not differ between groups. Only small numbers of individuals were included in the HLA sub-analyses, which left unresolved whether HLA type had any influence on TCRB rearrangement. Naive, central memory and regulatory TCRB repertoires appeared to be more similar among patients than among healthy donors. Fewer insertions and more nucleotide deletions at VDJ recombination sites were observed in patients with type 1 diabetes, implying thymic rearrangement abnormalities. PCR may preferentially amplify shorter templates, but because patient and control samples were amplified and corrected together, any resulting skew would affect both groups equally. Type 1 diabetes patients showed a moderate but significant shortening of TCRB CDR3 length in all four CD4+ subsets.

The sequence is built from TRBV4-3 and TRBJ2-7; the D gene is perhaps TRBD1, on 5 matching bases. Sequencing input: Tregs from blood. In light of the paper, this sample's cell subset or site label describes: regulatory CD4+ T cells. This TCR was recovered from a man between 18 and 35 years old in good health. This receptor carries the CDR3 CASSQDQGSPYEQYF. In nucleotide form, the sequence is TGCGCCAGCAGCCAAGATCAGGGTTCCCCCTACGAGCAGTACTTC.